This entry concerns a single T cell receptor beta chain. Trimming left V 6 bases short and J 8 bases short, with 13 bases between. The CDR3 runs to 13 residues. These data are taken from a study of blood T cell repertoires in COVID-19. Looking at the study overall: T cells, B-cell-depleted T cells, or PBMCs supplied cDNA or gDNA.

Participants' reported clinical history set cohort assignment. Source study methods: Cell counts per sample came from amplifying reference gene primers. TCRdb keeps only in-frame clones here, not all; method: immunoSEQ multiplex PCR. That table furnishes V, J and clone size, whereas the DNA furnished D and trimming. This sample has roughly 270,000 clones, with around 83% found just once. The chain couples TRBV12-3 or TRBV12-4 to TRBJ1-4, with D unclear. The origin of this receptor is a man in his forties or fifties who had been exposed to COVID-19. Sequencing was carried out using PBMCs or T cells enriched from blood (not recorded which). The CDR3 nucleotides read TGTGCCAGCAGACGGAGCCCTGGGGAAAAACTGTTTTTT. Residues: CASRRSPGEKLFF.